A single TCR beta chain is shown here with its context. The entry originates in a study of blood T cell repertoires in COVID-19. Study-wide background: Specimens from acute and convalescent COVID-19 originated in the United States, Italy and Spain.

The CDR3 spans 14 residues. The ends lost 4 bases at V and 3 bases at J; junction bases unmatched: 2. Germline CDR1 LNHDA, CDR2 SQIVND (reference sequence). The authors' processing: By means of reference gene primer amplification, nucleated cell counts were estimated. Sequenced by immunoSEQ multiplex PCR; TCRdb stores in-frame clones only, minus some. From that table come the V and J calls and clone size; the DNA was used to work out D and trimming. The repertoire holds around 66,000 clones, with about four fifths as singletons. Sequenced: peripheral blood. This TCR was sampled from a human donor in a cohort sampled during active COVID-19. The chain employs TRBV19 and TRBJ2-7, with 11 nucleotides matching TRBD2. The CDR3 protein is CASSTGTSGYEQYF. In nucleotides, the CDR3 is TGTGCCAGTAGTACTGGGACTAGCGGCTACGAGCAGTACTTC. Together with reference TRBV19 and TRBJ2-7, the CDR3 gives the full variable domain: DGGITQSPKYLFRKEGQNVTLSCEQNLNHDAMYWYRQDPGQGLRLIYYSQIVNDFQKGDIAEGYSVSREKKESFPLTVTSAQKNPTAFYLCASSTGTSGYEQYFGPGTRLTVT.